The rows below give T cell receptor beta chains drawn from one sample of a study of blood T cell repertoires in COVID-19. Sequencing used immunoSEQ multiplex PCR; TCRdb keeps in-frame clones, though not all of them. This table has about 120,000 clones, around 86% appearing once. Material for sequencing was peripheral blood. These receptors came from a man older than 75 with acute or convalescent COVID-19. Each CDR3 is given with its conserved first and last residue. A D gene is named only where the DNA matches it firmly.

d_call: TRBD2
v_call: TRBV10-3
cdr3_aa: CAISDGTSPFGYTQYF

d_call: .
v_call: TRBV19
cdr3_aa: CASTAREAGHRFF

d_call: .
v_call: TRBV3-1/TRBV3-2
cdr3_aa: CASSHWAENTEAFF

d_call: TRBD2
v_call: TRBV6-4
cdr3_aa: CASSESYLAGGKNEQFF

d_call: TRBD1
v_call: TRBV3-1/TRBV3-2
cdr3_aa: CASSLSGTAGGGYTF

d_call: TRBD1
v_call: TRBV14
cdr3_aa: CASSQGGQGLIQYF

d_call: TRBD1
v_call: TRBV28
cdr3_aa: CASYPGQGMYEQYF

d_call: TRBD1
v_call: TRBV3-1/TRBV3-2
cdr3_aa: CASSHTDRGYSGELFF

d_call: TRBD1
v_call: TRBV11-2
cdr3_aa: CASSLEGTVNEKLFF

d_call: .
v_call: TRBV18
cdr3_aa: CASSLAGTANTGELFF

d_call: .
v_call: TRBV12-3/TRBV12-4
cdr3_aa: CASGLNYGYTF

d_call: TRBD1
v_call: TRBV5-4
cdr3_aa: CASSRQGQGTSDTQYF

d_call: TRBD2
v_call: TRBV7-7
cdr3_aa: CASSEGLAGLTGELFF

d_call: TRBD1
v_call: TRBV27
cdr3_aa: CASSFDRGNFEAFF

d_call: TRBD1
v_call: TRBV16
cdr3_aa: CASSQSGRGNTDTQYF

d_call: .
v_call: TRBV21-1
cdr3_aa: CASSQDFLLYGYTF

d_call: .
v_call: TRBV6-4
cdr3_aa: CASMNSPGNTGELFF

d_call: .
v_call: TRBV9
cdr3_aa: CASSVGGTEAFF